This T cell receptor beta chain stems from a study of regulatory T cells in long-lasting Graves disease. At the level of the study: Graves' patients, newly diagnosed, had taken antithyroid drugs under 3 months. The study, taken as a whole, reports: Not thyroid tissue but only peripheral blood was studied.

Both iRepertoire HTBI primers and Arm-PCR of CDR3 regions were used to build the TCR beta libraries. TCRdb re-analysed the multiplex PCR reads in MiXCR, keeping a single row per CDR3 protein. Of some 220,000 distinct CDR3 sequences listed, roughly a fifth are singletons. CDR3 length equals 13 residues. With V trimmed by 8 bases and J by 6 bases, 8 bases remained unmatched. The germline gives CDR1 MDHEN, CDR2 SYDVKM. In regard to this clonotype: Its antigen is unknown.

As for time point: newly diagnosed GD, antithyroid drugs for less than 3 months. Construction of the TCR library relied on RNA isolated from PBMCs. Patients hailed from an endocrinology department in Xi'an, China. The sample was also reused in another study, on T cells in Graves' hyperthyroidism and ophthalmopathy. That paper adds: Based on clinical symptoms, serum thyroxine and TRAb, thyroid ultrasound and orbital computed tomography, diagnoses were reached.

The sequencing used peripheral blood mononuclear cells (PBMCs), collected at new diagnosis, from a patient treated with antithyroid drugs. V is TRBV28 and J is TRBJ1-1, with 8 positions matching TRBD1. The source of this sequence is a woman aged 25 to 39 with Graves disease. CDR3 residues: CASGQGWVAEAFF. The CDR3 region has the DNA TGTGCCAGCGGACAGGGTTGGGTGGCTGAAGCTTTCTTT.